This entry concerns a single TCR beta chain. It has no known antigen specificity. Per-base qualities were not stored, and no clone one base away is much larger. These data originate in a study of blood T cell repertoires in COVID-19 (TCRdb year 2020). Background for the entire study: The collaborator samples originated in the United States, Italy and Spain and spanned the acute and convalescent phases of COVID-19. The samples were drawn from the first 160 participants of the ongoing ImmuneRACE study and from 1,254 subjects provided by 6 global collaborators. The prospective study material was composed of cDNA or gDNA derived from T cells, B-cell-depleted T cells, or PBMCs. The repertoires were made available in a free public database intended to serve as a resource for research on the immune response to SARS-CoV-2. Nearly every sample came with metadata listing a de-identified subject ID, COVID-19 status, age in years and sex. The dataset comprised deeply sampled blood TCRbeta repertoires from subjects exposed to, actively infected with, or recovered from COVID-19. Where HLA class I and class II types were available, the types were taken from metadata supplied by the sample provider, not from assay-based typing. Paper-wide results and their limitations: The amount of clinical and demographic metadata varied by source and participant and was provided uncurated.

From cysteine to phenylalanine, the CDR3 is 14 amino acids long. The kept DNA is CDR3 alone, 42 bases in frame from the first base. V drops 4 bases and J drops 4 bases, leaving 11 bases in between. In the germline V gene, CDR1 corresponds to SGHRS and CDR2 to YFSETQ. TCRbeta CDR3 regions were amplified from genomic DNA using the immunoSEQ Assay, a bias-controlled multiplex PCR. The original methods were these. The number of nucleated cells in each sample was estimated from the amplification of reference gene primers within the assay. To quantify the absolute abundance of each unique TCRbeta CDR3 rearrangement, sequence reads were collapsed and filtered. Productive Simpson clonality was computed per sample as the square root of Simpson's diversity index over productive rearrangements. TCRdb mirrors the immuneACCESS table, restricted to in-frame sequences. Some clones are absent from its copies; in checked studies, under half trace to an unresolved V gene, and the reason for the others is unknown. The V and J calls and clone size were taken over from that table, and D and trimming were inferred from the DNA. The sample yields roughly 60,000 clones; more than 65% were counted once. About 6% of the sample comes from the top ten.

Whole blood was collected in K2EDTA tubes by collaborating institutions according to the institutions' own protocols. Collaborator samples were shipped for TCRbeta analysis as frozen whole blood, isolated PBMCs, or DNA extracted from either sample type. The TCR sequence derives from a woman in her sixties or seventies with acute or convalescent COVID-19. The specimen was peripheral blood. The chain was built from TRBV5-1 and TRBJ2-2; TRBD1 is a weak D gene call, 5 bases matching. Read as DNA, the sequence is TGCGCCAGCAGCCCGCAGACAGCCACCGGGGAGCTGTTTTTT. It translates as CASSPQTATGELFF.